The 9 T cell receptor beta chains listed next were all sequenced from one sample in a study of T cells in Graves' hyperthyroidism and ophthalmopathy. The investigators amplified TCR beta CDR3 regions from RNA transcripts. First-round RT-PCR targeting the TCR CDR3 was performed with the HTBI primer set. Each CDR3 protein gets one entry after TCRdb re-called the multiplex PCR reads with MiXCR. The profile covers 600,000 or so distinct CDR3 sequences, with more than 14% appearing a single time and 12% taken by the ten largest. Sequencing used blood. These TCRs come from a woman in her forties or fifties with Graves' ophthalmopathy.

The CDR3 loop is CASSLPGLAGTGELFF. The CDR3 region has the DNA TGTGCCAGCAGCTTACCGGGACTAGCGGGTACCGGGGAGCTGTTTTTT. The rearrangement joins TRBV11-2 to TRBJ2-2; 12 bases fit TRBD2. CDR1 and CDR2 (germline): SGHAT, FQNNGV. V was pared by 2 bases and J by 5 bases, with 3 bases of the junction left unmatched. The CDR3 sequence is 16 residues long.

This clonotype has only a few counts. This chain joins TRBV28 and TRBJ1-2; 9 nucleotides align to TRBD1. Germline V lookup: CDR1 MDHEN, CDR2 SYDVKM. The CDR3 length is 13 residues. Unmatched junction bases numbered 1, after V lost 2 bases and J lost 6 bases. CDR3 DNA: TGTGCCAGCAGTTTAAGGGACAGGGATGGCTACACCTTC. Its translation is CASSLRDRDGYTF.

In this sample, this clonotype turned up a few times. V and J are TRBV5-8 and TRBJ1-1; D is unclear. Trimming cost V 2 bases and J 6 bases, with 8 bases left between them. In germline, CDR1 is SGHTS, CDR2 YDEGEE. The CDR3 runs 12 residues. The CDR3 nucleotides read TGTGCCAGCAGCTTTCAAAGAGCTGAAGCTTTCTTT. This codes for CASSFQRAEAFF.

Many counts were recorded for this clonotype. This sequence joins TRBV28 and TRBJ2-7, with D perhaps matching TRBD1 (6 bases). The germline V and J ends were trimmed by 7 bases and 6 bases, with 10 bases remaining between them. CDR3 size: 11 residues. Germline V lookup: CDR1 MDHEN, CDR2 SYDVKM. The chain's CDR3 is CASILQGEQYF. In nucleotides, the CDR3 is TGTGCCAGCATTCTACAGGGCGAGCAGTACTTC.

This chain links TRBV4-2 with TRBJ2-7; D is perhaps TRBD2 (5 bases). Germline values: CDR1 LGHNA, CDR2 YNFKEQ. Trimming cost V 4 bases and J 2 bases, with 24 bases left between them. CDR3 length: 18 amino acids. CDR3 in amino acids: CASSLPSGPGSGAYEQYF. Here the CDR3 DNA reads TGTGCCAGCAGCCTTCCCAGCGGTCCCGGATCTGGGGCCTACGAGCAGTACTTC.

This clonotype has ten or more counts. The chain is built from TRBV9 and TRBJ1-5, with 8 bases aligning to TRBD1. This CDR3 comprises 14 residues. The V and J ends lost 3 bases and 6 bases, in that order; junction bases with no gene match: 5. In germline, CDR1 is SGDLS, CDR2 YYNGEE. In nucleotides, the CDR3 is TGTGCCAGCAGCGCAGGACAGGGTAGTCAGCCCCAGCATTTT. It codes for CASSAGQGSQPQHF.

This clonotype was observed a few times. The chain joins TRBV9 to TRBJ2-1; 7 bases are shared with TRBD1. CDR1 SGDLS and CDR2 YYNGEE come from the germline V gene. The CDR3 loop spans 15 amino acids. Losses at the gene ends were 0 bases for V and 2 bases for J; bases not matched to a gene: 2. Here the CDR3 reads CASSVEGQPYNEQFF. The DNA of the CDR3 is TGTGCCAGCAGCGTAGAGGGACAGCCCTACAATGAGCAGTTCTTC. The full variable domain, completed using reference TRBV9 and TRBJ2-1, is DSGVTQTPKHLITATGQRVTLRCSPRSGDLSVYWYQQSLDQGLQFLIQYYNGEERAKGNILERFSAQQFPDLHSELNLSSLELGDSALYFCASSVEGQPYNEQFFGPGTRLTVL.

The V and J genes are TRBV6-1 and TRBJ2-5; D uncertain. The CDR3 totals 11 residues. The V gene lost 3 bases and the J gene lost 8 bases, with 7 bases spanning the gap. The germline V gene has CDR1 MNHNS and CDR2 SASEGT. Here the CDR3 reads CASSDIATQYF. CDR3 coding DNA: TGTGCCAGCAGTGATATAGCAACCCAGTACTTC.

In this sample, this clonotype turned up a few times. The CDR3 sequence is CASSPYGAPSSPLHF. Here the CDR3 DNA reads TGTGCCAGCAGCCCGTATGGTGCCCCTAGTTCACCCCTCCACTTT. This chain connects TRBV7-3 to TRBJ1-6; no clear D. This CDR3 is built from 15 residues. Per the germline V gene, CDR1 is SGHTA and CDR2 is FQGTGA. Between the trimmed V and J ends, which lost 5 bases and 9 bases, there was a span of 17 bases.